What follows are 27 T cell receptor beta chains derived from one specimen sequenced in a study of T cell responses to AZD1222 COVID-19 vaccine. Method: immunoSEQ multiplex PCR; TCRdb's copy keeps in-frame clones and lacks some. The sample has roughly 80,000 clones; about 90% are singletons. Material: peripheral blood, obtained on day 0 of AZD1222 vaccination. These receptors all come from an adult in good health.

Details on this clone: A read error may account for a junction end that differs from germline. The J gene is TRBJ2-6, the V gene TRBV7-8; 11 bases line up with TRBD1. This CDR3 has 19 amino acids. Germline V lookup: CDR1 SGHVS, CDR2 FQNEAQ. CDR3 in DNA: TGTGCCAGCACCTTAAGAGGACAGGGGGCGTTTATAGTCGCCAACGTCCTGACTTTC. Translating gives CASTLRGQGAFIVANVLTF.

The rearrangement uses TRBV10-3 and TRBJ1-1; 9 positions agree with TRBD1. The germline V gene encodes CDR1 ENHRY and CDR2 SYGVKD. J was trimmed by 2 bases and V by 3 bases; bases with no gene match: 4. The CDR3 length is 15 residues. This CDR3 reads CAISDLDRGNTEAFF. CDR3 nucleotides: TGTGCCATCAGTGACTTGGACAGGGGTAACACTGAAGCTTTCTTT.

This rearrangement joins TRBV9 to TRBJ2-7, with 10 bases matching TRBD2. After removal of 2 bases from V and 2 bases from J, the junction contained 7 bases not matched to a gene. The germline V gene encodes CDR1 SGDLS and CDR2 YYNGEE. The CDR3 is 16 residues long. CDR3 residues: CASSVSPSGRTYEQYF. The CDR3 region has the DNA TGTGCCAGCAGCGTCTCTCCTAGCGGGAGAACCTACGAGCAGTACTTC.

The genes are TRBV3-1 (or the pseudogene TRBV3-2) and TRBJ2-7; 7 bases are a match to TRBD1. CDR1 and CDR2 (germline): LGHDT, YNNKEL (reference sequence). The CDR3 sequence is 14 residues long. The CDR3 coding sequence is TGTGAACTAGAACCGGGACAGAGCTCCTACGAGCAGTACTTC. The encoded protein is CELEPGQSSYEQYF.

In its sample, this clone was seen a few times. The rearrangement uses TRBV29-1 and TRBJ1-1, with D perhaps matching TRBD1 (5 bases). The germline CDR1 and CDR2 sequences are SQVTM and ANQGSEA. Trimming left V 4 bases short and J 0 bases short, with 15 bases between. The CDR3 runs 15 residues. The CDR3 DNA reads as TGCAGCGTTGGCGGAGGGTGGGGGATGAACACTGAAGCTTTCTTT. This codes for CSVGGGWGMNTEAFF.

This clone has only a few counts. The chain recombines TRBV28 with TRBJ1-2, with 8 bases identical to TRBD1. CDR1 and CDR2 from the germline V gene are MDHEN and SYDVKM. The CDR3 extends over 15 amino acids. The junction had 6 bases not matched to a gene; V was cut back by 2 bases and J by 4 bases. The CDR3 DNA sequence: TGTGCCAGCAGTTTACAGGGGGCGCGGGGCTATGGCTACACCTTC. Its protein product is CASSLQGARGYGYTF.

The chain employs TRBV10-3 and TRBJ2-7, with 10 bases identical to TRBD2. Germline V CDR1 and CDR2: ENHRY, SYGVKD. This CDR3 contains 14 residues. V trimming: 7 bases; J trimming: 7 bases; junction bases outside the gene matches: 10. The CDR3, as DNA: TGTGCCATCAAGACAACCCTAGCGGGAGAAGAGCAGTACTTC. Amino acid sequence: CAIKTTLAGEEQYF.

The chain uses TRBV14 and TRBJ1-1, with unresolved D. Deletions cut 4 bases from V and 5 bases from J, with 11 bases between. Germline V gives CDR1 SGHDN, CDR2 FVKESK. The CDR3 extends over 13 amino acids. The chain's CDR3 is CASSRQVVTEAFF. Here the CDR3 DNA reads TGTGCCAGCAGCCGGCAAGTGGTGACTGAAGCTTTCTTT.

The rearrangement links TRBV10-3 to TRBJ1-5; D not resolved. Germline CDR1 reads ENHRY; CDR2 reads SYGVKD. Trimming took off 2 bases at V and 7 bases at J, with 3 bases between the two ends. This CDR3 has 11 amino acids. CDR3 in amino acids: CAISEAQPQHF. CDR3 nucleotide sequence: TGTGCCATCAGTGAGGCCCAGCCCCAGCATTTT.

J is TRBJ2-3 and V is TRBV5-4; the match to TRBD2 covers 8 bases. The V gene end was trimmed by 6 bases and the J gene end by 0 bases; junction bases not matched to a gene: 9. The germline V gene encodes CDR1 SGHNT and CDR2 YYREEE (reference sequence). The CDR3 totals 16 residues. CDR3: CASTSRLARSTDTQYF. The CDR3 DNA reads TGTGCCAGCACCTCGCGACTAGCGAGAAGCACAGATACGCAGTATTTT.

This rearrangement joins TRBV4-1 to TRBJ1-1; the D is unclear. This CDR3 is built from 14 residues. The germline V and J ends were trimmed by 0 bases and 8 bases, with 13 bases remaining between them. Germline lookup yields CDR1 MGHRA and CDR2 YSYEKL. CDR3 nucleotide sequence: TGCGCCAGCAGCCAAGAGGGGTTCTATGGAGAAGCTTTCTTT. Translated, it gives CASSQEGFYGEAFF.

The V and J genes are TRBV7-9 and TRBJ1-5; the match to TRBD1 covers 7 bases. V dropped 10 bases and J dropped 2; count of bases not matched to a gene: 8. CDR1 SEHNR and CDR2 FQNEAQ come from the germline V gene (reference sequence). The CDR3 covers 14 residues. CDR3 nucleotides: TGTGCCACAGGGGGTACTCTGGGCAATCAGCCCCAGCATTTT. Protein: CATGGTLGNQPQHF.

V gene TRBV29-1 combines with J gene TRBJ1-6; TRBD1 is a possible D gene (5 bases). The CDR3 runs to 13 residues. Germline CDR1 and CDR2: SQVTM and ANQGSEA. Trimming removed 7 bases from V and 5 bases from J, with 12 bases in between. In nucleotides, the CDR3 is TGCAGCGCCCGACAGACCCATAATTCACCCCTCCACTTT. Protein sequence: CSARQTHNSPLHF. Full variable domain (missing parts from reference TRBV29-1 and TRBJ1-6): SAVISQKPSRDICQRGTSLTIQCQVDSQVTMMFWYRQQPGQSLTLIATANQGSEATYESGFVIDKFPISRPNLTFSTLTVSNMSPEDSSIYLCSARQTHNSPLHFGNGTRLTVT.

The rearrangement links TRBV19 to TRBJ2-3; tentative D call: TRBD1 (5 bases). Germline-derived CDR1 and CDR2 are LNHDA and SQIVND (reference sequence). Trimming shortened V by 5 bases and J by 2 bases, and 17 bases separated the two germline ends. The CDR3 extends over 16 amino acids. The CDR3 DNA is TGTGCCAGTAGTTCACGACAGCACAGTTACACAGATACGCAGTATTTT. Encoded protein: CASSSRQHSYTDTQYF.

The chain links TRBV12-2 to TRBJ1-4; TRBD1, as called in the table, went unchecked against the DNA. TRBV12-2 is reported as a pseudogene. The CDR3 has 16 residues. The CDR3 region has the DNA TGTGCAAGTCGCTTAGCCCAGGTAACACACAATGAAAAACTGTTTTTT. It is translated as CASRLAQVTHNEKLFF.

The chain recombines TRBV27 with TRBJ2-3, with TRBD2 identical over 8 bases. Trimming at V came to 5 bases and at J to 3 bases, leaving 10 bases not matched to a gene. This CDR3 has 16 residues. The germline V gene encodes CDR1 MNHEY and CDR2 SMNVEV (reference sequence). In nucleotides, the CDR3 is TGTGCCAGCAGTCGGACGCCGGGACTAGAAACAGATACGCAGTATTTT. Amino acid sequence: CASSRTPGLETDTQYF.

This clone was detected once. This CDR3 is CASRTSGYGNQPQHF. The CDR3 DNA reads TGTGCCAGCCGTACGTCGGGATACGGCAATCAGCCCCAGCATTTT. The rearrangement joins TRBV27 to TRBJ1-5; no firm D call. Germline CDR1 and CDR2: MNHEY and SMNVEV (reference sequence). The CDR3 runs 15 residues. Trimming shortened V by 8 bases and J by 2 bases, and 16 bases separated the two germline ends.

This sequence joins TRBV18 and TRBJ1-4; weak D call: TRBD1 (6 bases). The CDR3 is 14 residues long. The V and J ends lost 3 bases and 7 bases respectively, with 12 bases between them. Germline CDR1 is KGHSH and CDR2 is LQKENI. The CDR3 sequence is CASSPPGDAEKLFF. The CDR3 region has the DNA TGTGCCAGCTCACCGCCAGGGGACGCTGAAAAACTGTTTTTT.

The chain combines TRBV30 with TRBJ1-6; D unresolved. V lost 0 bases and J lost 10, with 7 bases in between. The CDR3 loop spans 12 amino acids. From germline, CDR1 is GTSNPN and CDR2 SVGIG (reference sequence). CDR3 loop: CAWSVVESPLHF. The CDR3 region has the DNA TGTGCCTGGAGTGTAGTGGAGTCACCCCTCCACTTT.

This chain joins TRBV5-1 and TRBJ1-2, with TRBD1 matching 11 bases. CDR3 length equals 15 residues. CDR1 is SGHRS and CDR2 is YFSETQ in the germline V gene. V was clipped by 4 bases and J by 5 bases; unmatched bases: 7. The DNA for the CDR3 is TGCGCCAGCAGCGGACAGGGGGCTGGGGGTTATGGCTACACCTTC. Its protein product is CASSGQGAGGYGYTF. Full variable domain (rest looked up from reference TRBV5-1 and TRBJ1-2): KAGVTQTPRYLIKTRGQQVTLSCSPISGHRSVSWYQQTPGQGLQFLFEYFSETQRNKGNFPGRFSGRQFSNSRSEMNVSTLELGDSALYLCASSGQGAGGYGYTFGSGTRLTVV.

There are a few counts of this clone. The chain has TRBV2 and TRBJ1-2; a possible D gene is TRBD1 (6 bases). Germline V gene lookup returns CDR1 SNHLY and CDR2 FYNNEI. V lost 4 bases and J lost 7, with 16 bases in between. This CDR3 region has 14 residues. The CDR3 here is CASSVGGRRFGYTF. CDR3 DNA: TGTGCCAGCAGTGTAGGGGGGCGAAGATTTGGCTACACCTTC.

The chain combines TRBV12-3 or TRBV12-4 with TRBJ2-2, with D perhaps matching TRBD1 (6 bases). The V end lost 3 bases, the J end lost 7 bases, and 9 bases lay between the germline ends. The CDR3 spans 13 residues. The CDR3 loop reads CASSLDRDGELFF. CDR3 nucleotides: TGTGCCAGCAGTTTGGACAGAGACGGGGAGCTGTTTTTT.

On this clone itself: The sample carries other DNA sequences with the same CDR3. CDR3 nucleotide sequence: TGTGCCAGCAGCCCGGGGACAGGAACCTACGAGCAGTACTTC. Protein sequence: CASSPGTGTYEQYF. This chain uses TRBV7-9 with TRBJ2-7; 8 nucleotides agree with TRBD1. This CDR3 spans 14 amino acids. From germline, CDR1 is SEHNR and CDR2 FQNEAQ (reference sequence). V trimming: 5 bases; J trimming: 2 bases; junction bases outside the gene matches: 5.

The J gene is TRBJ2-1, the V gene TRBV19, with TRBD1 matching 8 bases. Germline assignment: CDR1 LNHDA and CDR2 SQIVND (reference sequence). The CDR3 sequence is 15 residues long. The ends lost 6 bases at V and 6 bases at J; junction bases unmatched: 10. The CDR3, as DNA: TGTGCCAGTAGGCCTTTCCAGGGGGCGGGCAATGAGCAGTTCTTC. Encoded protein: CASRPFQGAGNEQFF.

This clone showed up just once. The chain couples TRBV1 to TRBJ1-5; the table gives TRBD1 as D, unverified against the DNA. TRBV1 is listed as a pseudogene. The CDR3 has 16 amino acids. The CDR3 sequence is CTSSQDPTVLNQPQHF. As DNA, the CDR3 is TGCACCAGCAGCCAAGATCCCACAGTGCTCAATCAGCCCCAGCATTTT.

V gene TRBV20-1 combines with J gene TRBJ2-7; D might be TRBD1 or TRBD2, each matching 5 bases. Between the trimmed V and J ends, which lost 3 bases and 8 bases, there was a span of 11 bases. The CDR3 sequence is 11 residues long. The germline V gene encodes CDR1 DFQATT and CDR2 SNEGSKA (reference sequence). This chain's CDR3 is CSARNRGQQYF. Written as DNA, the CDR3 is TGCAGTGCTAGGAACCGGGGACAGCAGTACTTC.

The chain links TRBV11-3 to TRBJ1-4, with TRBD1 matching 8 bases. CDR1 is SGHNT, CDR2 YENEEA, per germline. Trimming took 0 bases from V and 7 from J; bases not matched to a gene: 13. CDR3 size: 18 residues. CDR3 sequence reads: CASSLDGSQGAEGEKLFF. CDR3 DNA sequence: TGTGCCAGCAGCTTAGATGGGTCCCAGGGGGCAGAGGGTGAAAAACTGTTTTTT.